These 2 T cell receptor beta chains share one sample of origin, sequenced in a study of cytomegalovirus exposure and HLA in healthy donors. TCRdb's copy holds only in-frame clones and misses some; the assay was immunoSEQ multiplex PCR. This table holds around 160,000 clones, about 90% found once. Sample: PBMCs. These receptors all come from a woman aged 18-29 years in good health and CMV-seropositive.

The chain has TRBV2 and TRBJ2-7; 11 bases map to TRBD2. In germline, CDR1 is SNHLY, CDR2 FYNNEI. This CDR3 contains 15 residues. The V segment lost 6 bases and the J segment 3 bases; nucleotides outside the gene matches: 7. This CDR3 is CASRSGTSGVYEQYF. The DNA of the CDR3 is TGTGCCAGCAGAAGCGGGACTAGCGGAGTCTACGAGCAGTACTTC.

The CDR3 loop reads CASSPRETQYF. In nucleotides, the CDR3 is TGTGCCAGCAGCCCTCGAGAGACCCAGTACTTC. The chain couples TRBV7-8 to TRBJ2-5; D gene uncertain. CDR3 length equals 11 residues. CDR1 and CDR2 from the germline V gene are SGHVS and FQNEAQ. V dropped 5 bases and J dropped 4 bases, with 5 bases sitting between them.